Listed below are T cell receptor beta chains from one sample, sequenced in a study of blood T cell repertoires in COVID-19. Generated by immunoSEQ multiplex PCR, the TCRdb table keeps only in-frame clones and is missing some. The table includes about 320,000 clones, over 75% detected once. The sequencing input was peripheral blood. These receptor sequences come from a human donor in a cohort sampled during active COVID-19. Both conserved end residues are part of each CDR3. A D gene is named only where the DNA matches it firmly. Clone size is not always given. Where it is, it says once, few, many or a class for expanded clones.

CDR3,DNA,J,D,V,size
CASSLGQGAEKLFF,TGCGCCAGCAGCTTAGGACAGGGGGCTGAAAAACTGTTTTTT,TRBJ1-4,TRBD1,TRBV5-1,-
CASSVETGTSSNNEQFF,TGTGCCAGCAGCGTAGAGACCGGGACTAGCTCAAATAATGAGCAGTTCTTC,TRBJ2-1,TRBD2,TRBV9,-
CASSPKGGGGRSSSYNEQFF,TGTGCCAGCAGCCCCAAAGGTGGCGGGGGCCGATCAAGCTCCTACAATGAGCAGTTCTTC,TRBJ2-1,-,TRBV9,-
CASSPTVSYEQYF,TGTGCCAGCAGCCCGACTGTTTCCTACGAGCAGTACTTC,TRBJ2-7,-,TRBV7-9,once
CASSDFREEKNQPQHF,TGTGCCAGCAGCGATTTCCGGGAAGAAAAAAATCAGCCCCAGCATTTT,TRBJ1-5,-,TRBV21-1,-
CASSASGGSGYEQYF,TGTGCCAGCAGCGCAAGCGGGGGGTCGGGCTACGAGCAGTACTTC,TRBJ2-7,TRBD2,TRBV9,-
CASSAGVYGYTF,TGTGCCAGTAGCGCAGGCGTATATGGCTACACCTTC,TRBJ1-2,-,TRBV19,-
CASSVAYSSAGTDTQYF,TGTGCCAGCAGCGTAGCTTACTCGAGCGCCGGCACAGATACGCAGTATTTT,TRBJ2-3,-,TRBV9,once
CASSNGDRASYEQYF,TGTGCCAGCAGTAATGGGGACAGGGCTTCCTACGAGCAGTACTTC,TRBJ2-7,TRBD1,TRBV25-1,-
CASSIQPASYGYTF,TGTGCCAGCAGTATACAGCCTGCATCCTATGGCTACACCTTC,TRBJ1-2,-,TRBV6-5,once
CASSQLTGGFRAFF,TGTGCCAGCAGCCAACTAACAGGGGGTTTTCGAGCTTTCTTT,TRBJ1-1,TRBD1,TRBV3-1/TRBV3-2,-
CASSSSLDRGGGYTF,TGTGCCAGCAGCTCGTCGTTGGACAGAGGGGGTGGCTACACCTTC,TRBJ1-2,-,TRBV7-3,-
CASSGGFANEKLFF,TGTGCCAGCAGTGGAGGGTTTGCTAATGAAAAACTGTTTTTT,TRBJ1-4,-,TRBV25-1,-
CASSLWTAGTNTIYF,TGTGCCAGCAGCTTATGGACAGCGGGAACGAACACCATATATTTT,TRBJ1-3,-,TRBV11-2,few
CASSDGATGRDGYTF,TGTGCCAGCAGCGACGGGGCCACAGGGAGGGATGGCTACACCTTC,TRBJ1-2,-,TRBV6-5,-
CASSLLWGEDTQYF,TGTGCCAGCAGCTTACTATGGGGGGAAGATACGCAGTATTTT,TRBJ2-3,-,TRBV7-3,once
CATSDSGTGTGDGYTF,TGTGCCACCAGTGATTCGGGAACCGGGACAGGGGATGGCTACACCTTC,TRBJ1-2,TRBD1,TRBV24-1,few
CAWGTDSGNTIYF,TGTGCCTGGGGGACTGACTCTGGAAACACCATATATTTT,TRBJ1-3,-,TRBV30,-
CASSERGTTGELFF,TGTGCCAGCAGCGAGCGGGGGACCACCGGGGAGCTGTTTTTT,TRBJ2-2,TRBD2,TRBV6-5,-
CASSESLRTSYNEQFF,TGTGCCAGCAGTGAATCGTTGAGAACCTCCTACAATGAGCAGTTCTTC,TRBJ2-1,-,TRBV2,-
CASSPPHDRGQYEQYF,TGTGCCAGCAGCCCGCCCCACGACAGGGGGCAGTACGAGCAGTACTTC,TRBJ2-7,TRBD1,TRBV6-6,-
CASSSLAGSYYEQFF,TGTGCCAGCAGCTCCTTAGCGGGGTCCTACTATGAGCAGTTCTTC,TRBJ2-1,TRBD2,TRBV11-2,few
CASSFLEQTQYF,TGTGCCAGCAGCTTTCTAGAGCAGACCCAGTACTTC,TRBJ2-5,-,TRBV7-9,-
CASSLRQGFNGYTF,TGCGCCAGCAGCCTTAGACAGGGCTTCAATGGCTACACCTTC,TRBJ1-2,TRBD1,TRBV5-1,-